The rows below give T cell receptor beta chains drawn from one sample of a study of identical twins. Each CDR3 protein is one row after TCRdb ran MiXCR on the 5' RACE reads. This sample has approximately 670,000 distinct CDR3 sequences, with around 6% found just once. Material: naive T cells sorted from blood. The receptors here all came from a man between 18 and 29 years old in good health. CDR3s include the opening cysteine and the closing phenylalanine or tryptophan. A D gene is named only where the DNA matches it firmly. Only part of the rows carry a size: once, few, many, or a class if the clone is expanded.

NA,TRBV12-3/TRBV12-4,NA,TRBJ1-4,TGTGCCAGCAGTTTCGCGGGGGCGGGTGAAAAACTGTTTTTT,CASSFAGAGEKLFF
NA,TRBV6-1,NA,TRBJ1-1,TGTGCCAGCAGTGACTGGGGGGGTTACACTGAAGCTTTCTTT,CASSDWGGYTEAFF
TRBD1,TRBV7-2,many,TRBJ1-5,TGTGCCAGCAGCAAGGGACAGATCAATCAGCCCCAGCATTTT,CASSKGQINQPQHF
TRBD2,TRBV10-3,NA,TRBJ2-1,TGTGCCATTGCCCCGACTAGCGGGGTCTCGGGTGAGCAGTTCTTC,CAIAPTSGVSGEQFF
TRBD2,TRBV28,few,TRBJ2-1,TGTGCCAGCCGCCCAATTAGCGGGAGTTACAATGAGCAGTTCTTC,CASRPISGSYNEQFF
NA,TRBV29-1,many,TRBJ2-6,TGCAGCGTGAAGATCGGGCCAGGTTCTGGGGCCAACGTCCTGACTTTC,CSVKIGPGSGANVLTF
TRBD2,TRBV4-2,few,TRBJ2-1,TGTGCCAGCAGCCCTTGGGGAGTGCTCGGACTAGCAGGCTACAATGAGCAGTTCTTC,CASSPWGVLGLAGYNEQFF
TRBD1,TRBV27,few,TRBJ1-6,TGTGCCAGCAGTGTCAGACAGGGAAGTTTTAATTCACCCCTCCACTTT,CASSVRQGSFNSPLHF
NA,TRBV14,NA,TRBJ2-1,TGTGCCAGCAGCCAAGAGGCACTAGCTTATAATGAGCAGTTCTTC,CASSQEALAYNEQFF
NA,TRBV6-5,few,TRBJ1-1,TGTGCCAGCAGTCACCGGAGCGAGGTCACTGAAGCTTTCTTT,CASSHRSEVTEAFF
TRBD2,TRBV5-1,NA,TRBJ2-1,TGCGCCAGCAGCTTGGCCAGGGCTAGCGGAGGGGAGCAGTTCTTC,CASSLARASGGEQFF
NA,TRBV20-1,many,TRBJ1-3,TGCAGTGCTAGAGTTACAGCCGGAAACACCATATATTTT,CSARVTAGNTIYF
NA,TRBV20-1,NA,TRBJ1-5,TGCAGTGCTAGCCCGGCGGTTAGCAATCAGCCCCAGCATTTT,CSASPAVSNQPQHF
NA,TRBV20-1,few,TRBJ2-5,TGCAGTGCTAGTGAGAGGAGCAACTCGTACCAAGAGACCCAGTACTTC,CSASERSNSYQETQYF
NA,TRBV12-3/TRBV12-4,few,TRBJ1-4,TGTGCCAGCAGTTTGCGGGAGGCGGAAAAACTGTTTTTT,CASSLREAEKLFF
NA,TRBV5-1,many,TRBJ2-3,TGCGCCAGCAGCTTGGGACTTCTACCCCCATCCACAGATACGCAGTATTTT,CASSLGLLPPSTDTQYF
NA,TRBV29-1,few,TRBJ2-1,TGCAGCGCCCGACAGCGTGGTAATGAGCAGTTCTTC,CSARQRGNEQFF
TRBD1,TRBV3-1,many,TRBJ2-1,TGTGCCAGCAGAACCGGGACAGGGCTCTACAATGAGCAGTTCTTC,CASRTGTGLYNEQFF
TRBD2,TRBV7-2,NA,TRBJ2-7,TGTGCCAGCAGCTTAGCTGTTTTGGCGGGAGCGAGGTACGAGCAGTACTTC,CASSLAVLAGARYEQYF
NA,TRBV20-1,many,TRBJ2-1,TGCAGTGCTAGTAAGAATGAGCAGTTCTTC,CSASKNEQFF